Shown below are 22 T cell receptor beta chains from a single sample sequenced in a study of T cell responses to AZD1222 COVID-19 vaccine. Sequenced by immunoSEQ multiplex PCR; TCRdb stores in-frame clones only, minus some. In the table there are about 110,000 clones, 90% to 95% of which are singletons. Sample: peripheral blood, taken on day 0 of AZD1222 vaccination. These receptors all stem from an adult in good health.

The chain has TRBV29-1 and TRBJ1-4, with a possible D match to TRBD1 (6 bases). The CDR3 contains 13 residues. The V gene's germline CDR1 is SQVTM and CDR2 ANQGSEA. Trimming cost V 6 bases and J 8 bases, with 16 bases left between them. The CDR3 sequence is CSVQNRVGEKLFF. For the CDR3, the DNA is TGCAGCGTCCAAAACAGGGTGGGGGAAAAACTGTTTTTT.

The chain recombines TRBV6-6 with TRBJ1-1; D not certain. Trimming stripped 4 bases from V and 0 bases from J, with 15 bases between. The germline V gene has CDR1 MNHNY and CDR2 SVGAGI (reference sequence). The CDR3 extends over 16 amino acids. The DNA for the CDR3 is TGTGCCAGCAGTTCTAGGTCTGTTTTCATGAACACTGAAGCTTTCTTT. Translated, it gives CASSSRSVFMNTEAFF.

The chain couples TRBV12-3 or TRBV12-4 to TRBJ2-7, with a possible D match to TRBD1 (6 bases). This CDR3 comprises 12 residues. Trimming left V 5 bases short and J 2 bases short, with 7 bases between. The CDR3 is CASSRQAYEQYF. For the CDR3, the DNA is TGTGCCAGCAGTAGACAGGCCTACGAGCAGTACTTC.

Here the CDR3 DNA reads TGTGCCAGCAAGGCGGGAGGGCCTAATGAGCAGTTCTTC. It yields the protein CASKAGGPNEQFF. The chain employs TRBV3-1 (or the pseudogene TRBV3-2) and TRBJ2-1, with 9 positions matching TRBD2. This CDR3 spans 13 amino acids. Germline CDR1 reads LGHDT; CDR2 reads YNNKEL (reference sequence). The J segment lost 7 bases and the V segment lost 7 bases, leaving 5 bases of the junction unmatched.

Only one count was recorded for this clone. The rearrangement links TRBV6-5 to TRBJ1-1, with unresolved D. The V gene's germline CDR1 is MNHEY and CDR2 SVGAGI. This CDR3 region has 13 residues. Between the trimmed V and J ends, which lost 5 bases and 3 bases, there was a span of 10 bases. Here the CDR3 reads CASSPAGYTEAFF. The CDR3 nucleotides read TGTGCCAGCAGTCCCGCCGGATACACTGAAGCTTTCTTT.

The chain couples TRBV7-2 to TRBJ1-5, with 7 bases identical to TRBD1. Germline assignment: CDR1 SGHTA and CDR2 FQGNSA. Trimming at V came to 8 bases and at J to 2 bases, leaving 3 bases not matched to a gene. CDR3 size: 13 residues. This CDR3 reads CASSQGRNQPQHF. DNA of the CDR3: TGTGCCAGCTCACAGGGGCGCAATCAGCCCCAGCATTTT.

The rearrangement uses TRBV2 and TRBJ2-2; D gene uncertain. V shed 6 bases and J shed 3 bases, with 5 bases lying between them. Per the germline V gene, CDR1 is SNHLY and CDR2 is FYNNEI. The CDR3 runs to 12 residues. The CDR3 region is CASSLDTGELFF. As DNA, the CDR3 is TGTGCCAGCAGCCTGGACACCGGGGAGCTGTTTTTT.

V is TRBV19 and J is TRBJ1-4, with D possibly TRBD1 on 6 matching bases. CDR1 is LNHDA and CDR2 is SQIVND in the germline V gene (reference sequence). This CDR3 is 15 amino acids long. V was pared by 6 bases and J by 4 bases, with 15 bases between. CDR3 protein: CASRGPDSDNEKLFF. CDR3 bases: TGTGCCAGTAGGGGCCCGGACAGCGATAATGAAAAACTGTTTTTT.

CDR3 loop: CSVQRQPRGTEAFF. In nucleotides, the CDR3 is TGCAGCGTTCAGAGGCAACCGAGGGGCACTGAAGCTTTCTTT. The chain employs TRBV29-1 and TRBJ1-1; TRBD1 might be the D (5 bases). V was cut by 5 bases and J by 4 bases, with 17 bases left in between. This CDR3 is 14 amino acids long. Germline CDR1 reads SQVTM; CDR2 reads ANQGSEA.

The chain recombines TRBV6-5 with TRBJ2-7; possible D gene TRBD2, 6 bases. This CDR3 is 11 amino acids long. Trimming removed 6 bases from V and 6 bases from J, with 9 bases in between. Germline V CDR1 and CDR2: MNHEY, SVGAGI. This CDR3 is CASRTGGEQYF. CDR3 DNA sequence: TGTGCCAGCAGGACCGGGGGCGAGCAGTACTTC.

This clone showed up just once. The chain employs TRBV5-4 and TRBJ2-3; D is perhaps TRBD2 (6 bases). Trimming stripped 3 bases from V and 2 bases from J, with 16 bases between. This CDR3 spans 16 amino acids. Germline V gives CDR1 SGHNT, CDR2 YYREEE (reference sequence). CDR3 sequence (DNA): TGTGCCAGCAGCTCCCCCGGCGGGGCGTACACAGATACGCAGTATTTT. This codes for CASSSPGGAYTDTQYF. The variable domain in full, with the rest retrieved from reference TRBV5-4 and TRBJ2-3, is ETGVTQSPTHLIKTRGQQVTLRCSSQSGHNTVSWYQQALGQGPQFIFQYYREEENGRGNFPPRFSGLQFPNYSSELNVNALELDDSALYLCASSSPGGAYTDTQYFGPGTRLTVL.

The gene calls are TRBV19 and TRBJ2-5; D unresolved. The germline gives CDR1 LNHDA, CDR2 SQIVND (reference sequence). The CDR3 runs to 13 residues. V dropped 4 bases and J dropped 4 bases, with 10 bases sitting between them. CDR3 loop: CASSTGGVETQYF. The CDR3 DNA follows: TGTGCCAGTAGTACCGGTGGCGTAGAGACCCAGTACTTC.

The CDR3, as DNA: TGTGCCAGCAGCTTAGGGGACAGGGCTGAAGCTTTCTTT. It specifies CASSLGDRAEAFF. The V gene is TRBV7-9, the J gene TRBJ1-1; 9 bases are shared with TRBD1. Germline CDR1 and CDR2: SEHNR and FQNEAQ (reference sequence). The CDR3 is 13 amino acids. Germline trimming cut 1 base from V and 6 bases from J; bases unmatched to any gene: 0.

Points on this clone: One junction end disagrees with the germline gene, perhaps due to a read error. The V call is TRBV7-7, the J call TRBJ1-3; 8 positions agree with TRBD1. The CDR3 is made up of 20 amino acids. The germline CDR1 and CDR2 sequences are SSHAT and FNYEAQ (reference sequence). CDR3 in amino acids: CASSLVKLWGTGLSGNTIYF. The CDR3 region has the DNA TGTGCTAGCAGCTTAGTTAAATTGTGGGGGACAGGTCTTTCTGGAAACACCATATATTTT.

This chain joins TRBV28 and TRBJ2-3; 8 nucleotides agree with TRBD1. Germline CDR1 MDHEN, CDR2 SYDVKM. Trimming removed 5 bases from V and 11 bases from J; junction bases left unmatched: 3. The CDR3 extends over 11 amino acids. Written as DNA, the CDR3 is TGTGCCAGCAGTAGACAGGGGTGGCAGTATTTT. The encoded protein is CASSRQGWQYF.

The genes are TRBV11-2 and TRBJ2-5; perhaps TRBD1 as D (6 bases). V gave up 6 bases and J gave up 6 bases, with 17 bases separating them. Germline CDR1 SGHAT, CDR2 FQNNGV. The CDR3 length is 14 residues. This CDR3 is CASRGISGAKTQYF. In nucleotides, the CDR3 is TGTGCCAGCAGGGGGATTTCAGGGGCGAAGACCCAGTACTTC.

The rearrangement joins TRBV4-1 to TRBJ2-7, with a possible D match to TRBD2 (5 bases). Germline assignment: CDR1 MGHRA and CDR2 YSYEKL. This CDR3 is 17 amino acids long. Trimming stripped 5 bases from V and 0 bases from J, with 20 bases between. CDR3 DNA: TGCGCCAGCAGCTACCCGGGTCGGACTTCCGGCTCCTACGAGCAGTACTTC. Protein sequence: CASSYPGRTSGSYEQYF.

CDR3 amino acids: CASTWAAEGTEAFF. CDR3 nucleotide sequence: TGTGCCAGCACTTGGGCCGCCGAGGGGACTGAAGCTTTCTTT. The V call is TRBV6-5, the J call TRBJ1-1; maybe TRBD1 (5 bases). Trimming shortened V by 7 bases and J by 5 bases, and 17 bases separated the two germline ends. The CDR3 totals 14 residues. Germline CDR1 MNHEY, CDR2 SVGAGI.

The CDR3 loop is CASSGTGGGQPQHF. The CDR3 region has the DNA TGTGCCAGCAGCGGGACAGGGGGAGGTCAGCCCCAGCATTTT. The chain uses TRBV5-6 and TRBJ1-5; 11 bases fit TRBD1. This CDR3 spans 14 amino acids. V gave up 4 bases and J gave up 6 bases; unmatched junction bases: 3. The germline CDR1 and CDR2 sequences are SGHDT and YYEEEE.

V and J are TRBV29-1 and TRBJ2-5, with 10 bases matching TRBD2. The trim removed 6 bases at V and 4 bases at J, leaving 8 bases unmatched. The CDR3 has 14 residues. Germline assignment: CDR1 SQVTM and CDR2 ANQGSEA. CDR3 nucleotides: TGCAGCGTAGCCGCTAGCGGGAGCGGAGAGACCCAGTACTTC. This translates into CSVAASGSGETQYF. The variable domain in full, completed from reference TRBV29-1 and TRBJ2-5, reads SAVISQKPSRDICQRGTSLTIQCQVDSQVTMMFWYRQQPGQSLTLIATANQGSEATYESGFVIDKFPISRPNLTFSTLTVSNMSPEDSSIYLCSVAASGSGETQYFGPGTRLLVL.

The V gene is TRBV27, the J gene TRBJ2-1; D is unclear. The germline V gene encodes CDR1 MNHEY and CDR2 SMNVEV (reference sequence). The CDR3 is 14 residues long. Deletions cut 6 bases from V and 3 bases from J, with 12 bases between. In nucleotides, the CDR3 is TGTGCCAGCAGCCGCCTGGAGAACTACAATGAGCAGTTCTTC. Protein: CASSRLENYNEQFF.

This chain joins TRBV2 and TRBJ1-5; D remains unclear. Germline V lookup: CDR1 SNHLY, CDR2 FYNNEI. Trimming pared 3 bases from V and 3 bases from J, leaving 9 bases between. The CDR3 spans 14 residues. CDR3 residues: CASSEAQPNQPQHF. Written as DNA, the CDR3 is TGTGCCAGCAGTGAGGCGCAGCCCAATCAGCCCCAGCATTTT.